The T cell receptor (beta chain) described here comes from a study of T-cell reconstitution after alpha-beta-depleted transplantation in children. This clonotype has ten or more counts. The V end was cut by 4 bases, the J end by 1 base, with 2 bases between. The CDR3 spans 12 residues. Germline CDR1 reads SQVTM; CDR2 reads ANQGSEA. Unique molecular identifiers were used to barcode this TCRbeta library. Using its own MiXCR run on the PCR reads, TCRdb lists one record per CDR3 protein. The sample records about 830,000 distinct CDR3 sequences, about 15% being singletons. This TCR came from a male patient younger than 18 who had a stem cell transplant for acute lymphoblastic leukemia, so the T cells may come from the graft donor. The J gene is TRBJ2-6, the V gene TRBV29-1, with D uncertain. The material sequenced was PBMCs, mostly from graft donor cells, taken 360 days after TCRalphabeta/CD19-depleted stem cell transplant. The DNA for the CDR3 is TGCAGCGTTGTGTCTGGGGCCAACGTCCTGACTTTC. This codes for CSVVSGANVLTF. The full variable domain, rest sourced from reference TRBV29-1 and TRBJ2-6, is SAVISQKPSRDICQRGTSLTIQCQVDSQVTMMFWYRQQPGQSLTLIATANQGSEATYESGFVIDKFPISRPNLTFSTLTVSNMSPEDSSIYLCSVVSGANVLTFGAGSRLTVL.